Detailed here is one T cell receptor (beta chain). The sample is drawn from a study of cytotoxic CD8 clonotypes in ibrutinib-treated CLL. Sequencing was performed with immunoSEQ multiplex PCR; in TCRdb, only in-frame clones are kept and a portion is missing. The sample holds about 6,000 clones, around 74% seen once. V lost 4 bases to trimming and J lost 4 bases, with 8 bases between them. Germline V gene data show CDR1 as LNHDA and CDR2 as SQIVND (reference sequence). This CDR3 comprises 12 residues. This chain connects TRBV19 to TRBJ2-7; D uncertain. This clonotype was obtained from a human donor with chronic lymphocytic leukemia. Source: PBMCs, taken before ibrutinib treatment. The CDR3 loop reads CASSNTRYEQYF. The CDR3 DNA follows: TGTGCCAGTAGTAACACCCGGTACGAGCAGTACTTC. Looking up the rest from reference TRBV19 and TRBJ2-7 gives the full variable domain: DGGITQSPKYLFRKEGQNVTLSCEQNLNHDAMYWYRQDPGQGLRLIYYSQIVNDFQKGDIAEGYSVSREKKESFPLTVTSAQKNPTAFYLCASSNTRYEQYFGPGTRLTVT.